This entry lists 16 T cell receptor beta chains sequenced from one sample in a study of blood T cell repertoires in COVID-19. TCRdb's copy holds only in-frame clones and misses some; the assay was immunoSEQ multiplex PCR. Here the sample spans a few hundred thousand clones, more than 65% being singletons. Sequenced input: peripheral blood. All receptors derive from a woman under 30 with acute or convalescent COVID-19.

This chain uses TRBV15 with TRBJ2-3, with TRBD2 as a possible D gene (6 bases). Trimming removed 1 base from V and 6 bases from J, with 14 bases in between. This CDR3 has 15 amino acids. From germline, CDR1 is LNHNV and CDR2 YYDKDF (reference sequence). CDR3 nucleotide sequence: TGTGCCACCAGCAGAGTCGCGGGGCTATGGGATACGCAGTATTTT. Translating gives CATSRVAGLWDTQYF.

The CDR3, as DNA: TGTGCCAGCAATCGGCAGGGGAATGAAAAACTGTTTTTT. This sequence encodes CASNRQGNEKLFF. The chain carries TRBV12-3 or TRBV12-4 and TRBJ1-4; maybe TRBD1 (6 bases). V lost 7 bases and J 5 bases, leaving 11 bases between the germline ends. The CDR3 covers 13 residues.

The V and J genes are TRBV4-3 and TRBJ2-7; tentatively, D is TRBD1 (5 bases). CDR1 is LGHNA, CDR2 YSLEER, per germline. V lost 5 bases to trimming and J lost 0 bases, with 17 bases between them. The CDR3 sequence is 16 residues long. CDR3 in DNA: TGCGCCAGCAGCGGAGATGTAGGGGTTTCCTCCTACGAGCAGTACTTC. It encodes CASSGDVGVSSYEQYF.

This sequence joins TRBV6-5 and TRBJ1-2; 7 nucleotides agree with TRBD1. The CDR3 is 13 amino acids. Germline CDR1 and CDR2: MNHEY and SVGAGI. J gave up 3 bases and V 4 bases, and 2 bases lay outside the gene matches. The CDR3, as DNA: TGTGCCAGCAGTTGGGGGACAGACTATGGCTACACCTTC. Amino acids: CASSWGTDYGYTF.

The genes are TRBV27 and TRBJ2-7; TRBD1 agrees at 7 bases. CDR1 and CDR2 from the germline V gene are MNHEY and SMNVEV (reference sequence). The CDR3 totals 13 residues. Trimming took 2 bases from V and 3 from J; bases not matched to a gene: 1. As DNA, the CDR3 is TGTGCCAGCAGTTTACAGGGGGTCTACGAGCAGTACTTC. Protein product: CASSLQGVYEQYF.

The chain carries TRBV19 and TRBJ2-7, with TRBD2 identical over 12 bases. The germline gives CDR1 LNHDA, CDR2 SQIVND (reference sequence). The CDR3 is made up of 15 amino acids. J was trimmed by 2 bases and V by 6 bases; bases with no gene match: 5. The CDR3 bases are TGTGCCAGTAGGTCGACTAGCGGGGGCCCCTACGAGCAGTACTTC. Residues: CASRSTSGGPYEQYF.

The chain combines TRBV7-8 with TRBJ1-1, with 9 bases aligning to TRBD1. V was pared by 1 base and J by 1 base, with 7 bases of the junction left unmatched. Germline CDR1 reads SGHVS; CDR2 reads FQNEAQ. CDR3 length equals 17 residues. The DNA of the CDR3 is TGTGCCAGCAGCTTAGGTTTAGGGACAGGGACGAACACTGAAGCTTTCTTT. It specifies CASSLGLGTGTNTEAFF.

The CDR3, as DNA: TGTGCCAGCAGCCAGAACCGACTAGCGGCCGACTACAATGAGCAGTTCTTC. This sequence encodes CASSQNRLAADYNEQFF. The V gene is TRBV7-9, the J gene TRBJ2-1; 9 bases are shared with TRBD2. Losses at the gene ends were 5 bases for V and 3 bases for J; bases not matched to a gene: 11. CDR1 and CDR2 (germline): SEHNR, FQNEAQ (reference sequence). The length of the CDR3 is 17 residues.

V and J are TRBV9 and TRBJ2-1, with 9 bases identical to TRBD2. Germline V gives CDR1 SGDLS, CDR2 YYNGEE. This CDR3 contains 15 residues. Germline trimming cut 4 bases from V and 5 bases from J; bases unmatched to any gene: 7. The CDR3 loop is CASSPRLAENNEQFF. Written as DNA, the CDR3 is TGTGCCAGCAGCCCTCGACTAGCGGAGAACAATGAGCAGTTCTTC.

This chain connects TRBV28 to TRBJ1-2, with 9 bases that match TRBD1. The length of the CDR3 is 14 residues. Losses at the gene ends were 4 bases for V and 8 bases for J; bases not matched to a gene: 8. CDR1 MDHEN and CDR2 SYDVKM come from the germline V gene. Here the CDR3 reads CASSSGTGRRGYTF. The CDR3 DNA sequence: TGTGCCAGCAGTTCCGGGACAGGGAGGAGGGGCTACACCTTC.

This chain uses TRBV4-1 with TRBJ2-3, with TRBD2 matching over 7 bases. V shed 2 bases, J shed 5 bases, and the junction held 10 bases outside the gene matches. Germline V gene lookup returns CDR1 MGHRA and CDR2 YSYEKL. This CDR3 contains 16 residues. DNA for the CDR3: TGCGCCAGCAGCCAACGGGGGGAGGACCTTGGAGATACGCAGTATTTT. Residues: CASSQRGEDLGDTQYF.

The CDR3 DNA reads TGTGCCAGCAGCCAACGGGACTTCGGCGAGCAGTACTTC. This codes for CASSQRDFGEQYF. The rearrangement uses TRBV3-1 (or the pseudogene TRBV3-2) and TRBJ2-7; possible D gene TRBD2, 6 bases. Germline loops: CDR1 LGHDT, CDR2 YNNKEL (reference sequence). Trimming took off 2 bases at V and 6 bases at J, with 11 bases between the two ends. CDR3 length: 13 amino acids.

This clone has just a few counts. This chain joins TRBV10-3 and TRBJ2-1, with TRBD1 identical over 8 bases. Germline V gene data show CDR1 as ENHRY and CDR2 as SYGVKD. The junction had 12 bases not matched to a gene; V was cut back by 6 bases and J by 8 bases. The CDR3 totals 15 residues. The CDR3 region has the DNA TGTGCCATCAGCCGGGACAGGTCAACATGGGATGAGCAGTTCTTC. Translated: CAISRDRSTWDEQFF.

This clone showed up just a few times. The CDR3 coding sequence is TGCGCCAGCAGCGGCTGGACAGGGGAGGACACTGAAGCTTTCTTT. Residues: CASSGWTGEDTEAFF. The genes are TRBV5-1 and TRBJ1-1; 9 positions agree with TRBD1. This CDR3 contains 15 residues. Germline CDR1 is SGHRS and CDR2 is YFSETQ. Germline trimming cut 4 bases from V and 3 bases from J; bases unmatched to any gene: 7.

This chain connects TRBV14 to TRBJ2-1; 14 bases fit TRBD2. Germline lookup yields CDR1 SGHDN and CDR2 FVKESK. The CDR3 has 18 residues. The V gene end was trimmed by 5 bases and the J gene end by 0 bases; junction bases not matched to a gene: 6. CDR3 DNA: TGTGCCAGCAGCGAAAAGGGACTAGCGGGAGCCTCCTACAATGAGCAGTTCTTC. Its protein product is CASSEKGLAGASYNEQFF.

The chain employs TRBV14 and TRBJ1-1; 7 bases map to TRBD1. The germline V gene has CDR1 SGHDN and CDR2 FVKESK. V lost 4 bases to trimming and J lost 6 bases; unmatched junction nucleotides: 8. The CDR3 loop spans 14 amino acids. The CDR3 nucleotides read TGTGCCAGCAGCCGGTGGACAGGCGATGCTGAAGCTTTCTTT. Translating it yields CASSRWTGDAEAFF.